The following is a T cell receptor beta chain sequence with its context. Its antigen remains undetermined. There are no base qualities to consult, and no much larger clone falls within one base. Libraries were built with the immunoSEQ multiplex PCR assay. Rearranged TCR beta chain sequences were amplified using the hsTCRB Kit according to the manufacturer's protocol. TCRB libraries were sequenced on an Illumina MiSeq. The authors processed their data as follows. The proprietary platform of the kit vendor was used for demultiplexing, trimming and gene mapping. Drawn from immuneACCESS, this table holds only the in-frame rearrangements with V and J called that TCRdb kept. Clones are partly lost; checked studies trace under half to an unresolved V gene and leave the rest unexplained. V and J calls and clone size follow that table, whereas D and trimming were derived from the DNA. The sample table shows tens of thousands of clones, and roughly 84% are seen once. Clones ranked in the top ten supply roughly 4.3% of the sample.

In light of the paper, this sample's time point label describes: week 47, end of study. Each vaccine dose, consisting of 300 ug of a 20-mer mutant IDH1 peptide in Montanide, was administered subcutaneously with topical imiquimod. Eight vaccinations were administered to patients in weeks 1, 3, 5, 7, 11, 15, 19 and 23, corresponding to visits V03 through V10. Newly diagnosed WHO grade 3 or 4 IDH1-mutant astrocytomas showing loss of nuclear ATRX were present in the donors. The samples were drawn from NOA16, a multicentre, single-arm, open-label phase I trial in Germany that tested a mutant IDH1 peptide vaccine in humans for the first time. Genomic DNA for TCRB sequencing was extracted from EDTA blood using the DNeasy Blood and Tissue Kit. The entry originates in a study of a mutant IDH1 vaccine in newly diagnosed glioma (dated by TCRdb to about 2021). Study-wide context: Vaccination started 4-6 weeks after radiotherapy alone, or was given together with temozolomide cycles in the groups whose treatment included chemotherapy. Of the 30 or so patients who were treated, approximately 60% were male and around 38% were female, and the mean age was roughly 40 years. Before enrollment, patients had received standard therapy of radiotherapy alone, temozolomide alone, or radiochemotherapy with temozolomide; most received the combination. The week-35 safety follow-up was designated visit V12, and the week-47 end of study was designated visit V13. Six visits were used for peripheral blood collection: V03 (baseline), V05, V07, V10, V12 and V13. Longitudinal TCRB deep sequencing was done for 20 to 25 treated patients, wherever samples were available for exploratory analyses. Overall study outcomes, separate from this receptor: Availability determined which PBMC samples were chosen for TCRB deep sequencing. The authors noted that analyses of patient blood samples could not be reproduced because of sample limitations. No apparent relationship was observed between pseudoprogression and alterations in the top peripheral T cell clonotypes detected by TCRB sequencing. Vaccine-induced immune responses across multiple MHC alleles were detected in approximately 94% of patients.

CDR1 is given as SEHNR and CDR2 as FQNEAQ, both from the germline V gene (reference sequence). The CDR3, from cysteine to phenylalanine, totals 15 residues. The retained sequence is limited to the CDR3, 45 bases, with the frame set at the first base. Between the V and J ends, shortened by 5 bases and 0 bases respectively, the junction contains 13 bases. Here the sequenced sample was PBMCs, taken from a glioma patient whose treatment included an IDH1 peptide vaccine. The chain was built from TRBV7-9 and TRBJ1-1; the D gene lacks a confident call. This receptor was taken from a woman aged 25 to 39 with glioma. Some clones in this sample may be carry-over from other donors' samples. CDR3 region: CASSPSDRMNTEAFF. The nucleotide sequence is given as TGTGCCAGCAGCCCATCCGACCGAATGAACACTGAAGCTTTCTTT.